These 17 T cell receptor beta chains were all obtained from the same sample, sequenced in a study of T cell changes during pregnancy in multiple sclerosis. Here immunoSEQ multiplex PCR was the method, and the copy in TCRdb shows in-frame clones only, minus some. The sample shows 100,000 or so clones, 80% to 95% of them seen only once. Sample: peripheral blood, taken in the second trimester of pregnancy. All receptors come from a female donor with multiple sclerosis, enrolled in a pregnancy study.

This sequence joins TRBV5-1 and TRBJ1-1; possibly TRBD1 for D (5 bases). CDR1 and CDR2 from the germline V gene are SGHRS and YFSETQ. Trimming took off 0 bases at V and 3 bases at J, with 15 bases between the two ends. The CDR3 contains 16 residues. DNA for the CDR3: TGCGCCAGCAGCTTGGGGGGGGACCCGAGGTACACTGAAGCTTTCTTT. Residues: CASSLGGDPRYTEAFF.

This clone appeared many times. V is TRBV5-6 and J is TRBJ1-5; D may be TRBD1 (5 bases). The germline V gene has CDR1 SGHDT and CDR2 YYEEEE. The length of the CDR3 is 13 residues. The germline V and J ends were trimmed by 1 base and 4 bases, with 6 bases remaining between them. The CDR3 DNA sequence: TGTGCCAGCAGCTTGTCAGGGAATCAGCCCCAGCATTTT. This codes for CASSLSGNQPQHF. Full variable domain (outside the CDR3, taken from reference TRBV5-6 and TRBJ1-5): DAGVTQSPTHLIKTRGQQVTLRCSPKSGHDTVSWYQQALGQGPQFIFQYYEEEERQRGNFPDRFSGHQFPNYSSELNVNALLLGDSALYLCASSLSGNQPQHFGDGTRLSIL.

The chain has TRBV6-5 and TRBJ1-2, with no clear D. The CDR3 sequence is 13 residues long. Germline CDR1 reads MNHEY; CDR2 reads SVGAGI. Deletions cut 5 bases from V and 3 bases from J, with 10 bases between. DNA of the CDR3: TGTGCCAGCAGTGGGCCCCCCTACTATGGCTACACCTTC. Amino acids: CASSGPPYYGYTF.

The V and J genes are TRBV11-2 and TRBJ2-5, with D perhaps TRBD1 (6 bases). With 5 bases removed from V and 4 bases from J, the gap between germline ends came to 14 bases. Germline values: CDR1 SGHAT, CDR2 FQNNGV. CDR3 size: 14 residues. DNA for the CDR3: TGTGCCAGCAGCCCGACTTGGGGGCCAGAGACCCAGTACTTC. Translation gives CASSPTWGPETQYF.

The J gene is TRBJ1-2, the V gene TRBV4-2, with no clear D. V shed 0 bases and J shed 5 bases, with 13 bases lying between them. This CDR3 is 15 amino acids long. From germline, CDR1 is LGHNA and CDR2 YNFKEQ. CDR3 DNA: TGTGCCAGCAGCCAAGATATCACGGAGACGTATGGCTACACCTTC. It specifies CASSQDITETYGYTF.

V and J are TRBV2 and TRBJ2-7; D is perhaps TRBD2 (6 bases). Trimming cost V 5 bases and J 2 bases, with 16 bases left between them. CDR3 size: 15 residues. CDR1 and CDR2 from the germline V gene are SNHLY and FYNNEI. The CDR3 DNA is TGTGCCAGCAGTTGGGACTCCCTTCCCCCCTACGAGCAGTACTTC. It encodes CASSWDSLPPYEQYF.

The chain uses TRBV9 and TRBJ2-1; D possibly corresponds to TRBD1 (6 bases). The CDR3 length is 12 residues. Per germline, CDR1 SGDLS and CDR2 YYNGEE. The V gene lost 7 bases and the J gene lost 6 bases, with 11 bases spanning the gap. Here the CDR3 reads CASGGQFNEQFF. The CDR3 region has the DNA TGTGCCAGCGGCGGACAGTTCAATGAGCAGTTCTTC.

The CDR3 DNA reads TGTGCCAGCAGTGCCTCGACAACCGATTACGAGCAGTACTTC. Translation: CASSASTTDYEQYF. The chain joins TRBV28 to TRBJ2-7, with D unclear. The CDR3 spans 14 residues. Between the trimmed V and J ends, which lost 5 bases and 4 bases, there was a span of 15 bases. CDR1 and CDR2 from the germline V gene are MDHEN and SYDVKM.

The genes are TRBV9 and TRBJ1-5; D is ambiguous. V was cut by 1 base and J by 3 bases, with 11 bases left in between. The CDR3 is 15 residues long. CDR1 is SGDLS and CDR2 is YYNGEE in the germline V gene. This CDR3 reads CASSVSPGFNQPQHF. DNA of the CDR3: TGTGCCAGCAGCGTATCGCCCGGGTTCAATCAGCCCCAGCATTTT.

The J gene is TRBJ2-7, the V gene TRBV18, with TRBD2 as a possible D gene (7 bases). Germline CDR1 is KGHSH and CDR2 is LQKENI. The ends were cut back, 3 bases at V and 2 bases at J, with 14 bases in the middle. This CDR3 has 15 amino acids. CDR3 coding DNA: TGTGCCAGCTCACCCCCCGGGGGGCAGGCCTACGAGCAGTACTTC. This codes for CASSPPGGQAYEQYF.

In its sample, this clone was seen once. The J gene is TRBJ2-5, the V gene TRBV14, with D tentatively TRBD2 (6 bases). Deletions cut 3 bases from V and 4 bases from J, with 21 bases between. This CDR3 is built from 17 residues. The germline V gene encodes CDR1 SGHDN and CDR2 FVKESK. The CDR3 sequence is CASSHGGLRGVGETQYF. In DNA, the CDR3 is TGTGCCAGCAGCCATGGCGGCTTGCGGGGAGTGGGAGAGACCCAGTACTTC.

The chain couples TRBV7-8 to TRBJ2-6; D is perhaps TRBD2 (5 bases). V lost 4 bases and J lost 0, with 13 bases in between. The CDR3 runs 17 residues. The germline CDR1 and CDR2 sequences are SGHVS and FQNEAQ. This CDR3 reads CASSSRVEGSGANVLTF. The CDR3 DNA reads TGTGCCAGCAGCTCCCGGGTTGAGGGCTCTGGGGCCAACGTCCTGACTTTC.

CDR3 in amino acids: CASSQGLAGGPGEQFF. The CDR3 nucleotides read TGTGCCAGCAGCCAGGGACTAGCGGGAGGGCCGGGGGAGCAGTTCTTC. J is TRBJ2-1 and V is TRBV7-2, with 16 bases matching TRBD2. The V and J ends lost 5 bases and 10 bases, in that order; junction bases with no gene match: 8. The CDR3 runs to 16 residues. Germline CDR1 is SGHTA and CDR2 is FQGNSA.

The genes are TRBV28 and TRBJ2-3; TRBD1 matches 8 bases. There are 11 residues in the CDR3. Germline trimming cut 6 bases from V and 8 bases from J; bases unmatched to any gene: 1. Germline V gene data show CDR1 as MDHEN and CDR2 as SYDVKM. CDR3 DNA sequence: TGTGCCAGCAGCGACAGGGGTACGCAGTATTTT. It encodes CASSDRGTQYF.

The chain recombines TRBV28 with TRBJ2-5, with 8 nucleotides matching TRBD2. Germline loops: CDR1 MDHEN, CDR2 SYDVKM. This CDR3 contains 12 residues. The J segment lost 4 bases and the V segment lost 8 bases, leaving 3 bases of the junction unmatched. The CDR3: CASRGGPETQYF. The CDR3, as DNA: TGTGCCAGCCGGGGGGGGCCAGAGACCCAGTACTTC.

The genes are TRBV19 and TRBJ2-3, with TRBD2 identical over 13 bases. V shed 4 bases, J shed 5 bases, and the junction held 18 bases outside the gene matches. Germline assignment: CDR1 LNHDA and CDR2 SQIVND (reference sequence). The CDR3 loop spans 20 amino acids. This CDR3 reads CASSKLPTSGRAGAGDTQYF. DNA of the CDR3: TGTGCCAGTAGTAAACTGCCTACTAGCGGGAGGGCCGGGGCCGGAGATACGCAGTATTTT.

The gene calls are TRBV5-1 and TRBJ2-2; no clear D gene. The V gene lost 0 bases and the J gene lost 3 bases, with 9 bases spanning the gap. Germline CDR1 and CDR2: SGHRS and YFSETQ. This CDR3 comprises 15 residues. CDR3 protein: CASSLVARDTGELFF. CDR3 DNA sequence: TGCGCCAGCAGCTTGGTCGCTCGGGACACCGGGGAGCTGTTTTTT. Looking up the rest from reference TRBV5-1 and TRBJ2-2 gives the full variable domain: KAGVTQTPRYLIKTRGQQVTLSCSPISGHRSVSWYQQTPGQGLQFLFEYFSETQRNKGNFPGRFSGRQFSNSRSEMNVSTLELGDSALYLCASSLVARDTGELFFGEGSRLTVL.